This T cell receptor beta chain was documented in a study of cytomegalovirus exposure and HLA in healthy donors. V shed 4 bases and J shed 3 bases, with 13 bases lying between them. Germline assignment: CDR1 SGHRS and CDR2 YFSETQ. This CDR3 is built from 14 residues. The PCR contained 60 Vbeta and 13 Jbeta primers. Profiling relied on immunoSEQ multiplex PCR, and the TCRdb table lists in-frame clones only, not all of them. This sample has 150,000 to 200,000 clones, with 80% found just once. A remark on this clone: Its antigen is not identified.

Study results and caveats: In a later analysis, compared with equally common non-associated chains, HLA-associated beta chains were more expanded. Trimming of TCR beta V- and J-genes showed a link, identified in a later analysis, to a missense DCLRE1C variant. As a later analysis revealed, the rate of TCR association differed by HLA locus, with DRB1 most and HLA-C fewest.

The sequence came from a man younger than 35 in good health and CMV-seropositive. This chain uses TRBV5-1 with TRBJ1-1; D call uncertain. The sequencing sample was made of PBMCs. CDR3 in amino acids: CASSILDGDTEAFF. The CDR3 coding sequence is TGCGCCAGCAGCATTCTGGACGGGGACACTGAAGCTTTCTTT.